The 24 T cell receptor beta chains in this list originate from one sample, sequenced in a study of radiotherapy plus CTLA-4 blockade in lung cancer. Produced via immunoSEQ multiplex PCR; TCRdb's table is partial and in-frame only. The sample has about 50,000 clones, 70% to 90% seen once. Specimen: peripheral blood, collected from a patient treated with radiotherapy plus ipilimumab. The receptors here all came from a human donor with non-small cell lung cancer whose response to radiotherapy plus ipilimumab could not be evaluated.

As for this clone: The junction differs from germline at one of its ends, possibly a read error. The chain combines TRBV4-1 with TRBJ1-4; possible D gene TRBD1, 6 bases. This CDR3 comprises 13 residues. Germline V CDR1 and CDR2: MGHRA, YSYEKL. The CDR3 reads CASSQTGGAAVVF. CDR3 nucleotides: TGCGCCAGCAGCCAAACCGGGGGGGCGGCGGTAGTTTTT.

This chain connects TRBV2 to TRBJ2-1; no definite D call. Trimming pared 7 bases from V and 0 bases from J, leaving 13 bases between. The CDR3 consists of 15 residues. The V gene's germline CDR1 is SNHLY and CDR2 FYNNEI. Here the CDR3 DNA reads TGTGCCAGCAAACTCTTGCTAAGCTCCTACAATGAGCAGTTCTTC. Translation gives CASKLLLSSYNEQFF.

This chain joins TRBV12-5 and TRBJ2-3, with 11 bases lining up with TRBD2. This CDR3 contains 17 residues. Germline V gives CDR1 LGHNT, CDR2 FRNRAP. With 1 base clipped from V and 4 bases from J, the junction kept 7 bases outside the gene matches. As DNA, the CDR3 is TGTGCTAGTGGTTTGGCCTTACTAGCGGGAGTCCCAGATACGCAGTATTTT. It is translated as CASGLALLAGVPDTQYF.

This chain uses TRBV30 with TRBJ1-4, with D possibly being TRBD1 (5 bases). The germline V gene encodes CDR1 GTSNPN and CDR2 SVGIG (reference sequence). V was trimmed by 0 bases and J by 8 bases, leaving 13 bases between them. This CDR3 contains 14 residues. CDR3 in DNA: TGTGCCTGGAGTGTGTGGCAGGGAGGCGAAAAACTGTTTTTT. Its translation is CAWSVWQGGEKLFF.

This chain uses TRBV11-2 with TRBJ2-1; D is unclear. Germline-derived CDR1 and CDR2 are SGHAT and FQNNGV. This CDR3 is 16 amino acids long. The V gene lost 4 bases and the J gene lost 2 bases, with 15 bases spanning the gap. The CDR3 reads CASSSPRRVPYNEQFF. The CDR3 nucleotides read TGTGCCAGCAGCTCCCCACGACGGGTCCCCTACAATGAGCAGTTCTTC.

CDR3 region: CASSRVGDSYGYTF. The DNA for the CDR3 is TGCGCCAGCAGCCGGGTGGGGGACTCCTATGGCTACACCTTC. The chain is built from TRBV5-1 and TRBJ1-2, with D perhaps TRBD1 (5 bases). This CDR3 spans 14 amino acids. CDR1 and CDR2 (germline): SGHRS, YFSETQ. V gave up 4 bases and J gave up 4 bases, with 14 bases separating them.

The V gene is TRBV7-9, the J gene TRBJ1-5; possible D gene TRBD1, 5 bases. This CDR3 region has 14 residues. V was cut by 1 base and J by 5 bases, with 9 bases left in between. Germline V CDR1 and CDR2: SEHNR, FQNEAQ (reference sequence). For the CDR3, the DNA is TGTGCCAGCAGCTTAGGGGGGAGGGATCAGCCCCAGCATTTT. It yields the protein CASSLGGRDQPQHF. The entire variable domain, with the rest obtained from reference TRBV7-9 and TRBJ1-5, is as follows: DTGVSQNPRHKITKRGQNVTFRCDPISEHNRLYWYRQTLGQGPEFLTYFQNEAQLEKSRLLSDRFSAERPKGSFSTLEIQRTEQGDSAMYLCASSLGGRDQPQHFGDGTRLSIL.

The V gene is TRBV27, the J gene TRBJ1-1; D gene unclear. Trimming left V 5 bases short and J 0 bases short, with 19 bases between. The germline CDR1 and CDR2 sequences are MNHEY and SMNVEV (reference sequence). The CDR3 spans 17 residues. For the CDR3, the DNA is TGTGCCAGCAGTCTTCGGACTCCCCGGGGTATGAACACTGAAGCTTTCTTT. Residues: CASSLRTPRGMNTEAFF.

The chain uses TRBV11-3 and TRBJ1-1; 7 bases fit TRBD1. The CDR3 extends over 15 amino acids. J gave up 1 base and V 1 base, and 3 bases lay outside the gene matches. Germline V gene lookup returns CDR1 SGHNT and CDR2 YENEEA. The CDR3 DNA reads TGTGCCAGCAGCTTAGGACAGGGAGGGAACACTGAAGCTTTCTTT. Amino acids: CASSLGQGGNTEAFF.

CDR3 amino acids: CASSFVYSGTVNEKLFF. The CDR3 DNA sequence: TGTGCCAGCAGTTTTGTTTATTCGGGGACAGTTAATGAAAAACTGTTTTTT. The chain employs TRBV28 and TRBJ1-4; TRBD1 agrees at 7 bases. Per germline, CDR1 MDHEN and CDR2 SYDVKM. The length of the CDR3 is 17 residues. Unmatched junction bases numbered 11, after V lost 3 bases and J lost 4 bases.

A single count supports this clone. This sequence joins TRBV7-8 and TRBJ1-5; D gene ambiguous. Germline loops: CDR1 SGHVS, CDR2 FQNEAQ. V was shortened by 5 bases and J by 6 bases, with 14 bases between the two germline ends. This CDR3 region has 14 residues. CDR3 bases: TGTGCCAGCAGCCGGTTGATCCTAAGTCAGCCCCAGCATTTT. The encoded protein is CASSRLILSQPQHF.

V and J are TRBV4-3 and TRBJ2-7, with TRBD2 identical over 7 bases. The ends lost 4 bases at V and 2 bases at J; junction bases unmatched: 8. Germline V gene lookup returns CDR1 LGHNA and CDR2 YSLEER. The CDR3 sequence is 15 residues long. The CDR3 sequence is CASSPFAGETYEQYF. In nucleotides, the CDR3 is TGCGCCAGCAGCCCCTTTGCGGGAGAGACCTACGAGCAGTACTTC.

The chain is built from TRBV7-8 and TRBJ2-5; 9 nucleotides line up with TRBD1. V lost 4 bases and J lost 9; bases outside the gene matches: 9. This CDR3 contains 14 residues. Germline CDR1 reads SGHVS; CDR2 reads FQNEAQ. The CDR3 loop reads CASSSSGQGRPQYF. Here the CDR3 DNA reads TGTGCCAGCAGCTCATCAGGACAGGGGAGACCCCAGTACTTC.

The chain has TRBV5-1 and TRBJ1-2; possibly TRBD1 for D (6 bases). This CDR3 has 14 amino acids. Trimming took 1 base from V and 2 from J, leaving 9 bases between them. Germline CDR1 SGHRS, CDR2 YFSETQ. The CDR3 sequence: CASSLPGANYGYTF. The DNA of the CDR3 is TGCGCCAGCAGCTTGCCAGGGGCGAACTATGGCTACACCTTC.

The gene calls are TRBV15 and TRBJ1-1; 8 bases map to TRBD1. V lost 4 bases and J lost 6; bases outside the gene matches: 7. This CDR3 spans 14 amino acids. Germline V CDR1 and CDR2: LNHNV, YYDKDF (reference sequence). The CDR3 DNA is TGTGCCACCAGCACGGACAGGGTGGTGGCTGAAGCTTTCTTT. It encodes CATSTDRVVAEAFF. Supplemented by reference TRBV15 and TRBJ1-1, the full variable domain reads DAMVIQNPRYQVTQFGKPVTLSCSQTLNHNVMYWYQQKSSQAPKLLFHYYDKDFNNEADTPDNFQSRRPNTSFCFLDIRSPGLGDTAMYLCATSTDRVVAEAFFGQGTRLTVV.

This clone has only one observation. The chain has TRBV27 and TRBJ2-3; 9 positions agree with TRBD2. CDR3 length equals 16 residues. CDR1 is MNHEY and CDR2 is SMNVEV in the germline V gene (reference sequence). Unmatched junction bases numbered 11, after V lost 5 bases and J lost 5 bases. The CDR3 here is CASSVGAGGPKDTQYF. Here the CDR3 DNA reads TGTGCCAGCAGTGTGGGGGCGGGAGGGCCGAAAGATACGCAGTATTTT.

The chain employs TRBV5-6 and TRBJ1-2, with a weak D call TRBD1 (6 bases). Trimming shortened V by 4 bases and J by 6 bases, and 10 bases separated the two germline ends. CDR1 SGHDT and CDR2 YYEEEE come from the germline V gene. The CDR3 is made up of 12 amino acids. CDR3 region: CASSGGADGYTF. The CDR3 DNA reads TGTGCCAGCAGCGGGGGGGCGGATGGCTACACCTTC. Full variable domain (missing parts from reference TRBV5-6 and TRBJ1-2): DAGVTQSPTHLIKTRGQQVTLRCSPKSGHDTVSWYQQALGQGPQFIFQYYEEEERQRGNFPDRFSGHQFPNYSSELNVNALLLGDSALYLCASSGGADGYTFGSGTRLTVV.

This chain connects TRBV7-2 to TRBJ2-1; possible D gene TRBD1, 8 bases. Trimming cost V 5 bases and J 6 bases, with 14 bases left between them. CDR3 length equals 14 residues. Germline lookup yields CDR1 SGHTA and CDR2 FQGNSA. This CDR3 is CASSPTGGGNEQFF. The DNA for the CDR3 is TGTGCCAGCAGCCCCACAGGGGGGGGCAATGAGCAGTTCTTC.

The chain couples TRBV4-3 to TRBJ1-2; D is uncertain. The germline V and J ends were trimmed by 0 bases and 3 bases, with 14 bases remaining between them. The CDR3 sequence is 16 residues long. Germline CDR1 is LGHNA and CDR2 is YSLEER. The chain's CDR3 is CASSQDSEGLDYGYTF. As DNA, the CDR3 is TGCGCCAGCAGCCAAGATTCCGAGGGCTTGGACTATGGCTACACCTTC.

V is TRBV19 and J is TRBJ1-1; 12 nucleotides agree with TRBD1. V lost 1 base to trimming and J lost 11 bases; unmatched junction nucleotides: 5. The CDR3 loop spans 14 amino acids. From germline, CDR1 is LNHDA and CDR2 SQIVND (reference sequence). The CDR3 region has the DNA TGTGCCAGTAGTATAGTGGGACAGGGGGCGGAGGCTTTCTTT. Its protein is CASSIVGQGAEAFF.

The V gene is TRBV15, the J gene TRBJ2-1; 7 bases are a match to TRBD2. The CDR3 is 13 amino acids. Per germline, CDR1 LNHNV and CDR2 YYDKDF (reference sequence). The J segment lost 6 bases and the V segment lost 5 bases, leaving 4 bases of the junction unmatched. CDR3 protein: CATSGRVANEQFF. CDR3 nucleotides: TGTGCCACCAGCGGGAGGGTCGCCAATGAGCAGTTCTTC. The full variable domain, completed using reference TRBV15 and TRBJ2-1, is DAMVIQNPRYQVTQFGKPVTLSCSQTLNHNVMYWYQQKSSQAPKLLFHYYDKDFNNEADTPDNFQSRRPNTSFCFLDIRSPGLGDTAMYLCATSGRVANEQFFGPGTRLTVL.

The chain uses TRBV2 and TRBJ2-7; possible D gene TRBD2, 6 bases. There are 15 residues in the CDR3. Germline V gene lookup returns CDR1 SNHLY and CDR2 FYNNEI. The V gene lost 8 bases and the J gene lost 2 bases, with 19 bases spanning the gap. CDR3 bases: TGTGCCAGCGCTAAAGGGAGGCAGGTGGCCTACGAGCAGTACTTC. Translation gives CASAKGRQVAYEQYF.

This clone was seen more than once but under ten times. V is TRBV19 and J is TRBJ2-1, with 9 bases that match TRBD2. The V gene end was trimmed by 7 bases and the J gene end by 3 bases; junction bases not matched to a gene: 10. CDR3 size: 16 residues. Germline V gene sequence: CDR1 LNHDA, CDR2 SQIVND (reference sequence). As DNA, the CDR3 is TGTGCCAGTACGCCGGGCGGGAGGGGTGGCTACAATGAGCAGTTCTTC. Encoded protein: CASTPGGRGGYNEQFF.

Of note for this clone: Germline is not matched at one junction end, which may reflect a read error. The chain joins TRBV15 to TRBJ2-7; TRBD2 is a possible D gene (5 bases). The CDR3 extends over 15 amino acids. CDR1 and CDR2 from the germline V gene are LNHNV and YYDKDF (reference sequence). As DNA, the CDR3 is TGTGCCGCCAGCCTTGGACCAACCGGGGTATACGAGCAGTACTTC. Translating gives CAASLGPTGVYEQYF. The full variable domain, completed using reference TRBV15 and TRBJ2-7, is DAMVIQNPRYQVTQFGKPVTLSCSQTLNHNVMYWYQQKSSQAPKLLFHYYDKDFNNEADTPDNFQSRRPNTSFCFLDIRSPGLGDTAMYLCAASLGPTGVYEQYFGPGTRLTVT.